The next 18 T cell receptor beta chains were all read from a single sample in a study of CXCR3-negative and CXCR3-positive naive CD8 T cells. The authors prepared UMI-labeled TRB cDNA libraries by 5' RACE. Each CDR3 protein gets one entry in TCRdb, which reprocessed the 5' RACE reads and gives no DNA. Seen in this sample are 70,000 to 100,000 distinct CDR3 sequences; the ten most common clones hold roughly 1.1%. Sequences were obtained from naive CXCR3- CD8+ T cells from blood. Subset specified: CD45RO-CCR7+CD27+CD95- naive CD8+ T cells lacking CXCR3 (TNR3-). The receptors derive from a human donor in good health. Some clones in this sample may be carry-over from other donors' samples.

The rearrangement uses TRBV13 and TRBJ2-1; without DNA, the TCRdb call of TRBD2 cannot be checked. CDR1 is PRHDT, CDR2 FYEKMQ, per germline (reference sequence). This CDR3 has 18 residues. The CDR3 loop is CASSLENGERGALGEQFF.

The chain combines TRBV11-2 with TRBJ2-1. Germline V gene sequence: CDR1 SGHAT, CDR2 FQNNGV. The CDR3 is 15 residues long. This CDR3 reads CASSLFRDSYNEQFF.

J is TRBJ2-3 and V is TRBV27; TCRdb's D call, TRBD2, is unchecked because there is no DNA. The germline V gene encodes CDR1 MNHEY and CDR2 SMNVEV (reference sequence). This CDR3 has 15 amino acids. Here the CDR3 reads CASSLSSGGIDTQYF.

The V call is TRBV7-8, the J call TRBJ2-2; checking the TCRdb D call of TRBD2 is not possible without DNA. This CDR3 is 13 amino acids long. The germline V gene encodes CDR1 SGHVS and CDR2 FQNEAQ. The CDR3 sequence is CASSLRGLRELFF.

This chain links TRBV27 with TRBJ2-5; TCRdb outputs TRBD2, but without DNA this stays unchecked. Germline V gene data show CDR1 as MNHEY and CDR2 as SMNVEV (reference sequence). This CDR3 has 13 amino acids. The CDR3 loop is CASSLVGSETQYF.

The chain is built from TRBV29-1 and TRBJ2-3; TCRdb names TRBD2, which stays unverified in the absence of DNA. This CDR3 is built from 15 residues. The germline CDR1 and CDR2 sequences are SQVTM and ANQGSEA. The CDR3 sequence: CSVEVASGSTDTQYF.

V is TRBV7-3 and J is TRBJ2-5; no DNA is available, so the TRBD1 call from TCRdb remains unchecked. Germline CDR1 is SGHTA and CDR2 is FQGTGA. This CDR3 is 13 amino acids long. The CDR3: CASSFGGLETQYF.

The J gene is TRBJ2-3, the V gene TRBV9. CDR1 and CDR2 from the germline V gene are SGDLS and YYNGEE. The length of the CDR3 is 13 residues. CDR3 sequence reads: CSSSVVVTDTQYF.

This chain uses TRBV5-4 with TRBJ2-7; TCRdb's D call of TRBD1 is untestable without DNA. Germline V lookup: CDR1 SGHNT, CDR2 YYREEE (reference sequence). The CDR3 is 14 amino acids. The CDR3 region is CASSSADNSYEQYF.

This CDR3 reads CASRPRQGAYEQYF. This chain joins TRBV28 and TRBJ2-7; lacking DNA, the TRBD1 call made by TCRdb goes unchecked. The CDR3 runs 14 residues. Germline V CDR1 and CDR2: MDHEN, SYDVKM.

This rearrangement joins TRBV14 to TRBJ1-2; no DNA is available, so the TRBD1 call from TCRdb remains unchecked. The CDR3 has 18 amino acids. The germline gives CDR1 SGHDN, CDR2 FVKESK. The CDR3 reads CASSQDFRGADFDYGYTF.

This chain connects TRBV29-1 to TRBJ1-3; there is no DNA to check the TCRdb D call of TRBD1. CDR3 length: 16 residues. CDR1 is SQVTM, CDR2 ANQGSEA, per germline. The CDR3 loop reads CSVEPPLLESGNTIYF.

The CDR3 reads CASTMDSYYNEQFF. The chain recombines TRBV2 with TRBJ2-1. The CDR3 covers 14 residues. Looked up from germline, CDR1 is SNHLY and CDR2 is FYNNEI.

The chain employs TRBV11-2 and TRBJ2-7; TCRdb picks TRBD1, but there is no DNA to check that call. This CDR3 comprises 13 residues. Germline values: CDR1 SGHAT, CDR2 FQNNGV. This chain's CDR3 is CASRRTGSHEQYF.

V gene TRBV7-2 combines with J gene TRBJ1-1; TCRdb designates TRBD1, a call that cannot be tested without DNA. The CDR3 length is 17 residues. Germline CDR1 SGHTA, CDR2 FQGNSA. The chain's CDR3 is CASSLSGSQGSNTEAFF. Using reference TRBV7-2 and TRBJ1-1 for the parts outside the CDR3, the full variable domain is GAGVSQSPSNKVTEKGKDVELRCDPISGHTALYWYRQSLGQGLEFLIYFQGNSAPDKSGLPSDRFSAERTGGSVSTLTIQRTQQEDSAVYLCASSLSGSQGSNTEAFFGQGTRLTVV.

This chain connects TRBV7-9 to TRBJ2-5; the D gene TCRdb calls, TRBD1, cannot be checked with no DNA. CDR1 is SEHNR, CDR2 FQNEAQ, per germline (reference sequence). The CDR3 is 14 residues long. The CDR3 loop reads CASSSSTGLETQYF.

This CDR3 is CASSYPGQETQYF. This chain links TRBV12-3 or TRBV12-4 with TRBJ2-5; the TCRdb D gene call, TRBD1, has no DNA to confirm it. The CDR3 extends over 13 amino acids.

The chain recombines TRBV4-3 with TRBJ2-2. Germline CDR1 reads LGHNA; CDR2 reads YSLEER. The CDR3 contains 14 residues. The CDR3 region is CASSQDRDFGELFF.